These T cell receptor beta chains were read from a single sample in a study of T cells in Graves' hyperthyroidism and ophthalmopathy. TCRdb re-called the multiplex PCR reads through MiXCR, storing one row per CDR3 protein. The sample shows roughly 100,000 distinct CDR3 sequences, approximately 56% of them seen only once. The sequenced sample was blood. These receptors originate from a woman aged 40-49 years with Graves' hyperthyroidism. The CDR3 runs from the conserved cysteine through the conserved F or W. The order of the fields is V gene, D gene, J gene, clone size, CDR3 DNA, CDR3 protein. A D gene is named only where the DNA matches it firmly. Clone size is not always given. Where it is, it says once, few, many or a class for expanded clones.

TRBV10-3	-	TRBJ1-3	-	TGTGCCATCAGTGCCGGGGCAAGTGGAAACACCATATATTTT	CAISAGASGNTIYF
TRBV7-3	TRBD1	TRBJ1-5	-	TGTGCCAGCAGCTCCTCCGGGACAGGGAATAGCAATCAGCCCCAGCATTTT	CASSSSGTGNSNQPQHF
TRBV20-1	-	TRBJ2-5	-	TGCAGTGTCATAAGGGGAGGACAAGAGACCCAGTACTTC	CSVIRGGQETQYF
TRBV29-1	TRBD2	TRBJ2-7	-	TGCAGCGTTCGTTGGCTAGCGGGAGCCAGGAAGCGGTACTTC	CSVRWLAGARKRYF
TRBV29-1	TRBD1	TRBJ1-2	-	TGCAGCGTGTGGGACAGGGGGCGCAGGTATGGCTACACCTTC	CSVWDRGRRYGYTF
TRBV15	-	TRBJ1-1	-	TGTGCCACCAGCAGAGATATGAACACTGAAGCTTTCTTT	CATSRDMNTEAFF
TRBV15	-	TRBJ1-5	-	TGTGCCACCAGCAGAGACACCGATAGCAATCAGCCCCAGCATTTT	CATSRDTDSNQPQHF
TRBV7-8	-	TRBJ1-6	many	TGTGCCAGCAGCTTAGAGGCGGGAAACGTCCTCCACTTT	CASSLEAGNVLHF
TRBV2	-	TRBJ1-6	-	TGTGCCATCGCCGGACAGTATTCACCCCTCCACTTT	CAIAGQYSPLHF
TRBV13	-	TRBJ1-5	-	TGTGCCAGCAGCCTACCCGGGACTGGGGGAACCCAGCATTTT	CASSLPGTGGTQHF
TRBV7-4	-	TRBJ2-5	many	TGTGCCAGCAGTTTAGGGGATCAGCCCCAGTACTTC	CASSLGDQPQYF
TRBV2	TRBD1	TRBJ1-2	many	TGTGCCAGGGGGCCGGGACAGGGATCGAACTATGGCTACACCTTC	CARGPGQGSNYGYTF
TRBV2	-	TRBJ1-1	many	TGTGCCAGCAGTGCTGGGCGGGGTGAAACTTTCTTT	CASSAGRGETFF
TRBV19	-	TRBJ1-1	many	TGTGCCAGTACGATTGGGATGAACACTGAAGCTTTCTTT	CASTIGMNTEAFF
TRBV15	-	TRBJ2-7	large	TGTGCCACCAGCAGAGATTCGGCGTCTTACGAGCAGTACTTC	CATSRDSASYEQYF
TRBV2	TRBD1	TRBJ1-6	-	TGTGCCAGCAGCCAGACCCGGACAGGGGTGGGTTCACCCCTCCACTTT	CASSQTRTGVGSPLHF
TRBV20-1	-	TRBJ2-3	many	TGCAGTGCTAGCCCACCCGGGACGCAGTATTTT	CSASPPGTQYF
TRBV29-1	-	TRBJ1-2	-	TGCAGCGCCGCGGGGGCTGACGGCTACACCTTC	CSAAGADGYTF
TRBV25-1	-	TRBJ1-6	-	TGTGCCTTTAATTCACCCCTCCACTTT	CAFNSPLHF
TRBV29-1	-	TRBJ1-1	-	TGCAGCCGTACGGCGGGGATGAACACTGAAGCTTTCTTT	CSRTAGMNTEAFF
TRBV15	-	TRBJ2-7	-	TGTGCCACCAGCAGCTTCACGCAGGGTGACGAGCAGTACTTC	CATSSFTQGDEQYF
TRBV2	-	TRBJ1-1	once	TGTGCCAGCAGTGAAGGGTTGAGTGAAGCTTTCTTT	CASSEGLSEAFF
TRBV7-3	TRBD1	TRBJ1-2	-	TGTGCCAGCAGTGAGGGACAGGGGAGCGTCTATGGCTACACCTTC	CASSEGQGSVYGYTF
TRBV29-1	TRBD1	TRBJ2-6	-	TGCAGCGGACTCGGACAGGCCTACGTCCTGACTTTC	CSGLGQAYVLTF
TRBV29-1	TRBD1	TRBJ1-1	many	TGCAGCGCCCAAATAGGGCAGGGGGAGGCTTTCTTT	CSAQIGQGEAFF
TRBV10-3	-	TRBJ2-5	few	TGTGCCATCAGTGGGGGCGGGAAGACCCAGTACTTC	CAISGGGKTQYF
TRBV6-2/TRBV6-3	-	TRBJ2-7	many	TGTGCCAGCAGTTACGGGGGGTCCTACGAGCAGTACTTC	CASSYGGSYEQYF
TRBV28	-	TRBJ1-5	few	TGTGCCAGCAGTTTCCTCCGCCGGGATCCAAGCAATCAGCCCCAGCATTTT	CASSFLRRDPSNQPQHF
TRBV29-1	-	TRBJ2-5	once	TGCAGCGTTGCCGTTGGGTGGGGGACCCAGTACTTC	CSVAVGWGTQYF
TRBV7-9	-	TRBJ2-7	many	TGTGCCAGCAGCTTATGGGGCTACGAGCAGTACTTC	CASSLWGYEQYF
TRBV29-1	-	TRBJ2-7	many	TGCAGCCCCGGACAGCGTTCCCTCGCCTACGAGCAGTACTTC	CSPGQRSLAYEQYF
TRBV5-1	-	TRBJ2-5	-	TGCGCCAGCAGCATGAGACAGCGTATAAGAGAGGAGACCCAGTACTTC	CASSMRQRIREETQYF
TRBV19	-	TRBJ1-1	many	TGTGCCAGTAGTATATGGCCCTACACTGAAGCTTTCTTT	CASSIWPYTEAFF
TRBV25-1	TRBD2	TRBJ2-5	-	TGTGCCAGCAGCCATATAACTAGCGGGAGAGAGACCCAGTACTTC	CASSHITSGRETQYF
TRBV7-2	-	TRBJ2-7	many	TGTGCCAGCAGACTTTCCTACGAGCAGTACTTC	CASRLSYEQYF
TRBV6-1	-	TRBJ2-7	many	TGTGCCAGCCTAACAGGGAATTACGAGCAGTACTTC	CASLTGNYEQYF
TRBV11-2	-	TRBJ2-7	-	TGTGCCAGCAGCTTTGGCGGCGGCAGAGACTACGAGCAGTACTTC	CASSFGGGRDYEQYF
TRBV7-3	-	TRBJ2-7	-	TGTGCCAGCAGTTTTTTTATGCGGGGACCCACACTATACGAGCAGTACTTC	CASSFFMRGPTLYEQYF
TRBV2	TRBD2	TRBJ2-2	many	TGTGCCAGCGGACTAGCGGGAAACACCGGGGAGCTGTTTTTT	CASGLAGNTGELFF
TRBV10-1	-	TRBJ2-5	once	TGCGCCAGGCCTGGGGGAGCGGAAACAGAGACCCAGTACTTC	CARPGGAETETQYF
TRBV7-2	-	TRBJ1-1	-	TGTGCCAGCAGCCAATGGGGGGGCGAGGGCACTGAAGCTTTCTTT	CASSQWGGEGTEAFF
TRBV20-1	TRBD2	TRBJ2-5	few	TGCAGTGCTAGTGCCGGAAGCGGGAGGGGAGAGACCCAGTACTTC	CSASAGSGRGETQYF
TRBV7-9	-	TRBJ1-2	many	TGTGCCAGCAGCTCCTTCTCAGCCCGGGGCGGTGGCTACACCTTC	CASSSFSARGGGYTF
TRBV7-8	-	TRBJ2-7	many	TGTGCCAGCAGCCCCCAGGGTAGCGGCTACGAGCAGTACTTC	CASSPQGSGYEQYF
TRBV19	TRBD1	TRBJ2-7	many	TGTGCCAGTAGTATATATCAGGGGGCTCGGGAGCAGTACTTC	CASSIYQGAREQYF
TRBV10-3	-	TRBJ1-1	-	TGTGCCGGCAGTTCTGGGGCCGCGTTCCCCACTGAAGCTTTCTTT	CAGSSGAAFPTEAFF
TRBV7-2	TRBD1	TRBJ2-7	-	TGTTCCAGCAGCTTGGTAAGGGCAGGGACAGACGAGCAGTACTTC	CSSSLVRAGTDEQYF
TRBV11-2	TRBD1	TRBJ1-4	-	TGTGCCAGCAGGATAGACAGGGAGGAAAAACTGTTTTTT	CASRIDREEKLFF
TRBV20-1	TRBD2	TRBJ2-7	many	TGCAGTGCCGCGACTAGCGAGTACGAGCAGTACTTC	CSAATSEYEQYF
TRBV7-2	-	TRBJ2-7	many	TGTGCCAGCAGTTTATCGGGCAGAACCTACGAGCAGTACTTC	CASSLSGRTYEQYF
TRBV15	-	TRBJ1-2	-	TGTGCCACCAGCGCCAGCAGCGGGAGTCGGGACTATGGCTACACCTTC	CATSASSGSRDYGYTF
TRBV29-1	TRBD1	TRBJ2-7	many	TGCAGCGTTGAAGTCGGGACAGCGAGCTCCTACGAGCAGTACTTC	CSVEVGTASSYEQYF
TRBV7-9	-	TRBJ2-7	many	TGTGCCAGCAGCCAGCGGACGGCTACCTACGAGCAGTACTTC	CASSQRTATYEQYF